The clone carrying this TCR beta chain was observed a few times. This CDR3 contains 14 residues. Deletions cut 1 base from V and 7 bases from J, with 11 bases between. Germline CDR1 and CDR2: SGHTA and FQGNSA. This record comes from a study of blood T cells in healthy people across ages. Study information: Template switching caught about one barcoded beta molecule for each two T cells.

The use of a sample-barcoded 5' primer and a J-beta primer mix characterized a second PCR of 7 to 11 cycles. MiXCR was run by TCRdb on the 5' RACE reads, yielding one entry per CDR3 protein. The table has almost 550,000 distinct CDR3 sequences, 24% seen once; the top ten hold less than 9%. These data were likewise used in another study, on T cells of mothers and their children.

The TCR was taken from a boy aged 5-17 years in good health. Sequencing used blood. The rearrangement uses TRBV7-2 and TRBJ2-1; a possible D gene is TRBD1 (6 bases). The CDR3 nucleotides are TGTGCCAGCAGCTTAGTATCAGGGGCGAATGAGCAGTTCTTC. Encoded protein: CASSLVSGANEQFF.